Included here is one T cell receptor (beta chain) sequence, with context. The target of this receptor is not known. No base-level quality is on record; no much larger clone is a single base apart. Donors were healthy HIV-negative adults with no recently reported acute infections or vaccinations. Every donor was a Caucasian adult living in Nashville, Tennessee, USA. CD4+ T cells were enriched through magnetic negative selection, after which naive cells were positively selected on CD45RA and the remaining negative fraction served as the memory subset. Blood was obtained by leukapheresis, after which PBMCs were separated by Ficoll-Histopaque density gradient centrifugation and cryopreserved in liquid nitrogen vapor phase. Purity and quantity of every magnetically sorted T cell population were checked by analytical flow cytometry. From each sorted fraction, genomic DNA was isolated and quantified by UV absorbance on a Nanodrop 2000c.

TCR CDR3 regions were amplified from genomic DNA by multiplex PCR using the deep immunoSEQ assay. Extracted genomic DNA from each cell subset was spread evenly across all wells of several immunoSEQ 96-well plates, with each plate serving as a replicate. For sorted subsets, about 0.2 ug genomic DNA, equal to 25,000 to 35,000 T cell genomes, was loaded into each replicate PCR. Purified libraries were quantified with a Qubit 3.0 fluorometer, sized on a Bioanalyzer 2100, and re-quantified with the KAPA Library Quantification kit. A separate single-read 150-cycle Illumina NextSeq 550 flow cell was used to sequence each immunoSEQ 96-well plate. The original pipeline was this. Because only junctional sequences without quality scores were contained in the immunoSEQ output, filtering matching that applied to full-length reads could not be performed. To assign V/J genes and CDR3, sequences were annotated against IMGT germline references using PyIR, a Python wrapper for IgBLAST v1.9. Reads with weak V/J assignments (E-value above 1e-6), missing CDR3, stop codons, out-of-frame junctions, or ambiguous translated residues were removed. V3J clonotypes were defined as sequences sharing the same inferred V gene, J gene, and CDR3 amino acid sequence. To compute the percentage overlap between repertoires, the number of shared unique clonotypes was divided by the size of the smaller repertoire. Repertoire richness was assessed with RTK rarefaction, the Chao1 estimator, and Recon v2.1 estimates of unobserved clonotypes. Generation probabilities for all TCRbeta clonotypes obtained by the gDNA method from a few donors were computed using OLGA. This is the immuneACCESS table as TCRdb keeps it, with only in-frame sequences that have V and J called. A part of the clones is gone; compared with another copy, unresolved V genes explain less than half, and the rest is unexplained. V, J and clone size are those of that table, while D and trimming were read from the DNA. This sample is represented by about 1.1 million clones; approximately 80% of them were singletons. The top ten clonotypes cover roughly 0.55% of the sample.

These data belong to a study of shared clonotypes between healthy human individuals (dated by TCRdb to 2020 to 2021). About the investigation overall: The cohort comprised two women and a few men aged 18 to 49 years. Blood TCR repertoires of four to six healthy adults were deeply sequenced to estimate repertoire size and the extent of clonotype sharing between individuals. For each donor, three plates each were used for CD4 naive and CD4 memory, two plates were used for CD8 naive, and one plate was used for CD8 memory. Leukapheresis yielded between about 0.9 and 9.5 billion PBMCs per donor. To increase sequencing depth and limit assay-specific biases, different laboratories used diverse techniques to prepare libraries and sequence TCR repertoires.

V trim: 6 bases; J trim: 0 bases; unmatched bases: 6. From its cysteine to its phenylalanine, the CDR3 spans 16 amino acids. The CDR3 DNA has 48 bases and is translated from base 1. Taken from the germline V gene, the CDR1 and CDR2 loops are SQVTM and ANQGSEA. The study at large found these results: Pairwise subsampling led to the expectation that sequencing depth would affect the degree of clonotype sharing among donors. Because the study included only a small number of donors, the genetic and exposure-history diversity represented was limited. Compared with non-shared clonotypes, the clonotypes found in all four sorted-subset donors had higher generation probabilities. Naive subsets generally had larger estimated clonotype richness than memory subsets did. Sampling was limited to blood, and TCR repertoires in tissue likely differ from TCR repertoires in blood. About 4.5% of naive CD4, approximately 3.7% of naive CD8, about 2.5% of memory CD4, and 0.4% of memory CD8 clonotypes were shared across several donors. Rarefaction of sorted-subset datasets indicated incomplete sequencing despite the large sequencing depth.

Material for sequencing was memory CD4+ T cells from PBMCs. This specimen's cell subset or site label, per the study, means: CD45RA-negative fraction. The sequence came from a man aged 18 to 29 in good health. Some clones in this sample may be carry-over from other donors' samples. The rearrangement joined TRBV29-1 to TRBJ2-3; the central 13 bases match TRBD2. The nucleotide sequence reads TGCAGCGTACCGGGACTAGCGGGGTTAAGCACAGATACGCAGTATTTT. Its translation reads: CSVPGLAGLSTDTQYF.